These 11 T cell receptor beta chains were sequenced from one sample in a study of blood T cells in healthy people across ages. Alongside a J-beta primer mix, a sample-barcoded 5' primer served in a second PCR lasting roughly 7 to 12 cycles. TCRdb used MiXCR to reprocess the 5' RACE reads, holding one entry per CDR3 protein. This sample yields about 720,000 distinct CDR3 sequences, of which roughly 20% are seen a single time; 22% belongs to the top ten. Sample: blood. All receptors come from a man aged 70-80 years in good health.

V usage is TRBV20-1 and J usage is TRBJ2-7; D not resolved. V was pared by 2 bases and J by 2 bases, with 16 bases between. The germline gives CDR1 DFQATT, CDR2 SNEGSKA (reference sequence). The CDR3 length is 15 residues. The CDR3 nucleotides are TGCAGTGCTAGAAGATTAGGGCCCTCAACCTACGAGCAGTACTTC. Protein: CSARRLGPSTYEQYF.

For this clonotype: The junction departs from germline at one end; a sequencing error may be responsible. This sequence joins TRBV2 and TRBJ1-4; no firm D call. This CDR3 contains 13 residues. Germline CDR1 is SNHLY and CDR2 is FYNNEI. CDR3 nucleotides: TGTGCCAGCAGCGAGGAGCTTAATGAAAAACTGCTTTTT. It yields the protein CASSEELNEKLLF.

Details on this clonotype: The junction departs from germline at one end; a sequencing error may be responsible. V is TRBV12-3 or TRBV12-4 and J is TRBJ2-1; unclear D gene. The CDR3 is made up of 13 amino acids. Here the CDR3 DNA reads TGTGCCAGCACGCTGAGCTCCTACAATGAGCAGTCCTTC. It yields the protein CASTLSSYNEQSF.

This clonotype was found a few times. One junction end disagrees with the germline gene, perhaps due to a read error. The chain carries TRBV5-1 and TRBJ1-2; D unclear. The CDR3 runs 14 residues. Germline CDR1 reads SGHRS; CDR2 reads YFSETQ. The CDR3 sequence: CASRLEALNYGYTF. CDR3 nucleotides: TGCGCCAGCAGGTTGGAGGCCCTAAACTATGGCTACACCTTC. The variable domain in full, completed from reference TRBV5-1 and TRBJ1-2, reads KAGVTQTPRYLIKTRGQQVTLSCSPISGHRSVSWYQQTPGQGLQFLFEYFSETQRNKGNFPGRFSGRQFSNSRSEMNVSTLELGDSALYLCASRLEALNYGYTFGSGTRLTVV.

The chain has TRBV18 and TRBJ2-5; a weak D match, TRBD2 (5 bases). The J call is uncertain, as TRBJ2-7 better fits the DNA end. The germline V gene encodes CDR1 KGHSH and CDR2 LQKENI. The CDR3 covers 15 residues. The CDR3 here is CASSPLGGTSYEQYF. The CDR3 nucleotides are TGTGCCAGCTCACCACTTGGAGGAACGTCCTACGAGCAGTACTTC.

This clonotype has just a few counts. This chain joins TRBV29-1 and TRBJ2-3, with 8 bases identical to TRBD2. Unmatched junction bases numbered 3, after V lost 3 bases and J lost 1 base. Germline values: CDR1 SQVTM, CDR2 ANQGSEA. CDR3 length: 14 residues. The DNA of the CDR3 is TGCAGCGTTGACCCTAGCGGGCGCACAGATACGCAGTATTTT. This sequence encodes CSVDPSGRTDTQYF.

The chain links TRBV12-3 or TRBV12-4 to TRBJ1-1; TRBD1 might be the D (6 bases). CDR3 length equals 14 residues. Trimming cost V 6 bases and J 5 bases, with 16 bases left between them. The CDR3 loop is CASSRQTGGTEAFF. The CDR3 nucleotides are TGTGCCAGCAGCCGTCAGACAGGTGGAACTGAAGCTTTCTTT.

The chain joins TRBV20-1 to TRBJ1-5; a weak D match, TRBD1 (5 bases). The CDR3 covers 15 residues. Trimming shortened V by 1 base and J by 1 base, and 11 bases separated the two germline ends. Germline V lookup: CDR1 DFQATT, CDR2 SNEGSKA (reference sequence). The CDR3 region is CSARGGVRSNQPQHF. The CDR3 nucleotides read TGCAGTGCTAGAGGAGGGGTGCGGAGCAATCAGCCCCAGCATTTT.

CDR3 nucleotide sequence: TGTGCCAGCAGGCCCTCACAGGGGGCGCCGACTGAAGCTTTCTTT. Protein: CASRPSQGAPTEAFF. The gene calls are TRBV12-3 or TRBV12-4 and TRBJ1-1, with 9 bases matching TRBD1. The CDR3 consists of 15 residues. V dropped 6 bases and J dropped 5; count of bases not matched to a gene: 10.

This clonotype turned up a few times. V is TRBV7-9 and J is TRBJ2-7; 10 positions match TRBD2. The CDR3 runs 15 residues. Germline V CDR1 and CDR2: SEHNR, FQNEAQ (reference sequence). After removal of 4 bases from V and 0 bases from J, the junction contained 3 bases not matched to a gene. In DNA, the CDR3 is TGTGCCAGCAGCTCTGGGACTAGCGTCTCCTACGAGCAGTACTTC. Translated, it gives CASSSGTSVSYEQYF.

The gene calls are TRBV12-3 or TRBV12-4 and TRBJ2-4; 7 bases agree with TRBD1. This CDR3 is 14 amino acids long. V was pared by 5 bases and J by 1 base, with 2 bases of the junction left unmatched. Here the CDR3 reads CASSGGQAKNIQYF. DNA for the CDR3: TGTGCCAGCAGTGGGGGACAGGCCAAAAACATTCAGTACTTC.